This T cell receptor beta chain was recorded in a study of blood T cell repertoires in COVID-19. Study information: COVID-19 samples collected from the United States, Italy and Spain covered acute and convalescent phases. In each case, the material was cDNA or gDNA derived from T cells, B-cell-depleted T cells, or PBMCs.

In the study's own analysis: Amplifying reference gene primers gave estimates of nucleated cell counts. Measured with immunoSEQ multiplex PCR; TCRdb has only the in-frame clones, and not every one. The DNA was the basis for D and trimming; V, J and clone size are from that table. The top ten clones hold under 1.5% of a sample with hundreds of thousands of clones, just over 85% of them seen once. J gave up 3 bases and V 6 bases, and 4 bases lay outside the gene matches. Germline V CDR1 and CDR2: MNHEY, SVGAGI. The CDR3 has 14 residues. This chain joins TRBV6-5 and TRBJ1-1, with 10 bases fitting TRBD1. Sequencing was carried out using peripheral blood. This receptor was obtained from an elderly man with acute or convalescent COVID-19. The CDR3 reads CASREGQGYTEAFF. DNA of the CDR3: TGTGCCAGCAGGGAGGGACAGGGGTACACTGAAGCTTTCTTT.